This is a list of T cell receptor beta chains from one sample in a study of cytomegalovirus exposure and HLA in healthy donors. Assay: immunoSEQ multiplex PCR; the TCRdb copy retains only in-frame clones and omits some. The sample gives about 180,000 clones, around nine tenths of which show up once; roughly 1.5% is in the top ten. The sequenced material came from PBMCs. These receptors came from a woman aged 25 to 39 in good health and CMV-seronegative. CDR3s include the opening cysteine and the closing phenylalanine or tryptophan. Fields, in order: clone size, J gene, V gene, D gene, CDR3 protein, CDR3 DNA. D genes are given only for firm matches. Clone sizes are given selectively: once, few, many, or a class where the clone is expanded.

. | TRBJ1-2 | TRBV10-3 | . | CASQGINYGYTF | TGTGCCAGCCAGGGGATTAACTATGGCTACACCTTC
once | TRBJ2-3 | TRBV30 | . | CAWSVIAASTDTQYF | TGTGCCTGGAGTGTTATAGCGGCTAGCACAGATACGCAGTATTTT
. | TRBJ1-1 | TRBV6-1 | . | CASRTGEGRTEAFF | TGTGCCAGCAGGACAGGTGAGGGGCGTACTGAAGCTTTCTTT
. | TRBJ2-1 | TRBV9 | TRBD1 | CASTRGQYNEQFF | TGTGCCAGCACAAGGGGACAGTACAATGAGCAGTTCTTC
few | TRBJ1-5 | TRBV2 | . | CASRAQAMGNQPQHF | TGTGCCAGCAGAGCCCAGGCGATGGGCAATCAGCCCCAGCATTTT
. | TRBJ1-2 | TRBV5-4 | TRBD1 | CASSSSTGNYGYTF | TGTGCCAGCAGCTCTTCGACAGGGAACTATGGCTACACCTTC
. | TRBJ2-3 | TRBV4-3 | TRBD2 | CASSQDRVGLAPTDTQYF | TGCGCCAGCAGCCAAGATCGAGTAGGACTAGCCCCCACAGATACGCAGTATTTT
. | TRBJ1-4 | TRBV6-5 | . | CASSRESKNEKLFF | TGTGCCAGCAGCCGGGAAAGCAAGAATGAAAAACTGTTTTTT
. | TRBJ1-1 | TRBV19 | TRBD1 | CASTPIPGQADTEAFF | TGTGCCAGTACTCCCATCCCCGGACAGGCGGACACTGAAGCTTTCTTT
many | TRBJ1-2 | TRBV5-1 | TRBD1 | CASSSPDRGSSYGYTF | TGCGCCAGCAGCTCACCGGACAGGGGGTCCTCCTATGGCTACACCTTC
few | TRBJ2-7 | TRBV10-3 | TRBD1 | CAITAQGAEEQYF | TGTGCCATCACGGCACAGGGGGCTGAGGAGCAGTACTTC
few | TRBJ1-1 | TRBV19 | . | CASSIGGHLNTEAFF | TGTGCCAGTAGTATAGGAGGACACCTGAACACTGAAGCTTTCTTT
. | TRBJ1-4 | TRBV27 | . | CASSFLTGPNEKLFF | TGTGCCAGCAGTTTTTTGACAGGCCCTAATGAAAAACTGTTTTTT
. | TRBJ2-7 | TRBV30 | TRBD1 | CAWSPGTDASYEQYF | TGTGCCTGGTCCCCAGGGACAGACGCTTCCTACGAGCAGTACTTC
. | TRBJ1-2 | TRBV29-1 | . | CSVPGFNGYTF | TGCAGCGTTCCGGGTTTCAACGGCTACACCTTC
. | TRBJ1-6 | TRBV6-6 | . | CASSYGGASYNSPLHF | TGTGCCAGCAGTTACGGTGGGGCCTCCTATAATTCACCCCTCCACTTT
. | TRBJ1-1 | TRBV5-1 | TRBD1 | CASSGTGGTEAFF | TGCGCCAGCAGCGGGACAGGGGGAACTGAAGCTTTCTTT
. | TRBJ2-1 | TRBV9 | . | CASSVAQRGGLHNEQFF | TGTGCCAGCAGCGTAGCTCAGAGGGGGGGACTCCACAATGAGCAGTTCTTC
few | TRBJ2-2 | TRBV6-4 | TRBD2 | CASSDGGAGELFF | TGTGCCAGCAGTGACGGGGGGGCCGGGGAGCTGTTTTTT
. | TRBJ1-1 | TRBV2 | . | CASSGTANTEAFF | TGTGCCAGCAGTGGGACAGCTAACACTGAAGCTTTCTTT
. | TRBJ2-7 | TRBV27 | . | CASSLGLSYEQYF | TGTGCCAGCAGTTTGGGACTCTCCTACGAGCAGTACTTC
. | TRBJ2-2 | TRBV7-9 | . | CASSPDTISNTGELFF | TGTGCCAGCAGCCCAGACACCATTTCGAACACCGGGGAGCTGTTTTTT
once | TRBJ2-4 | TRBV4-3 | . | CASSQMRAVRSKNIQYF | TGCGCCAGCAGCCAAATGCGAGCGGTACGCTCCAAAAACATTCAGTACTTC
. | TRBJ1-1 | TRBV19 | . | CASRVVGGGMNTEAFF | TGTGCCAGTAGAGTAGTTGGGGGGGGAATGAACACTGAAGCTTTCTTT
. | TRBJ2-2 | TRBV4-1 | . | CASSPRPETGELFF | TGCGCCAGCAGCCCCCGACCGGAGACCGGGGAGCTGTTTTTT
. | TRBJ1-1 | TRBV5-1 | TRBD1 | CASSLRTGGKTEAFF | TGCGCCAGCAGCTTACGGACAGGTGGAAAGACTGAAGCTTTCTTT
. | TRBJ2-3 | TRBV10-3 | . | CAISESKGSAAGLDTQYF | TGTGCCATCAGTGAGTCGAAGGGTAGCGCGGCGGGGTTGGATACGCAGTATTTT
. | TRBJ1-6 | TRBV4-1 | . | CASSQGENDDSPLHF | TGCGCCAGCAGCCAAGGTGAGAACGATGATTCACCCCTCCACTTT
. | TRBJ2-3 | TRBV25-1 | TRBD2 | CASSEGSGGVTDTQYF | TGTGCCAGCAGTGAAGGAAGCGGGGGGGTCACAGATACGCAGTATTTT
. | TRBJ1-3 | TRBV15 | TRBD1 | CATSPDRTTGNTIYF | TGTGCCACCAGCCCGGACAGGACGACTGGAAACACCATATATTTT
. | TRBJ1-2 | TRBV18 | TRBD1 | CASSPTDRRVVGYTF | TGTGCCAGCTCACCCACGGACAGGAGAGTTGTCGGCTACACCTTC
. | TRBJ1-1 | TRBV11-2 | TRBD1 | CASSSRRTGVNTEAFF | TGTGCCAGCAGCTCGCGAAGGACAGGGGTGAACACTGAAGCTTTCTTT
. | TRBJ2-2 | TRBV5-6 | TRBD2 | CASSLPRLAGDTGELFF | TGTGCCAGCAGCTTGCCGAGACTAGCGGGGGATACCGGGGAGCTGTTTTTT
. | TRBJ2-3 | TRBV29-1 | . | CSVGLGDNTDTQYF | TGCAGCGTGGGCCTTGGGGACAACACAGATACGCAGTATTTT
many | TRBJ1-5 | TRBV6-1 | . | CASSERGGWNQPQHF | TGTGCCAGCAGTGAAAGGGGGGGGTGGAATCAGCCCCAGCATTTT
few | TRBJ1-2 | TRBV7-2 | . | CASSPTAANYGYTF | TGTGCCAGCAGCCCCACAGCAGCAAACTATGGCTACACCTTC
. | TRBJ2-7 | TRBV27 | . | CASSISGRTYEQYF | TGTGCCAGCAGTATTTCAGGTCGAACCTACGAGCAGTACTTC
. | TRBJ2-1 | TRBV5-8 | TRBD2 | CASSLAASGGSYNEQFF | TGTGCCAGCAGCTTGGCGGCTAGCGGGGGTTCCTACAATGAGCAGTTCTTC
. | TRBJ1-1 | TRBV10-3 | . | CAISASAQHALEAFF | TGTGCCATCAGTGCCAGCGCTCAACATGCGCTTGAAGCTTTCTTT
. | TRBJ2-7 | TRBV5-4 | TRBD2 | CASSLALAGGYEQYF | TGTGCCAGCAGCTTGGCCCTAGCGGGGGGGTACGAGCAGTACTTC
. | TRBJ2-7 | TRBV19 | . | CASRRQDSYEQYF | TGTGCCAGCCGACGGCAGGACTCCTACGAGCAGTACTTC
. | TRBJ2-5 | TRBV7-9 | TRBD2 | CASSLATSGETQYF | TGTGCCAGCAGCTTAGCTACTAGCGGGGAGACCCAGTACTTC
. | TRBJ2-1 | TRBV6-4 | TRBD1 | CASSPTPTGGHYNEQFF | TGTGCCAGCAGTCCAACCCCGACAGGGGGGCACTACAATGAGCAGTTCTTC
. | TRBJ2-7 | TRBV9 | . | CASSVGGETEQYF | TGTGCCAGCAGCGTAGGGGGGGAAACGGAGCAGTACTTC
. | TRBJ1-1 | TRBV11-3 | . | CASSLGATEAFF | TGTGCCAGCAGCTTAGGCGCCACTGAAGCTTTCTTT
. | TRBJ2-7 | TRBV6-7 | . | CASSYTPRDWRYSSYEQYF | TGTGCCAGCAGTTACACCCCCCGTGATTGGCGCTACAGCTCCTACGAGCAGTACTTC
once | TRBJ1-2 | TRBV4-3 | . | CASSQDLEEGYTF | TGCGCCAGCAGCCAAGATCTCGAGGAGGGCTACACCTTC
. | TRBJ2-7 | TRBV10-3 | . | CAISESGLSSYEQYF | TGTGCCATCAGTGAGTCTGGGCTATCCTCCTACGAGCAGTACTTC
. | TRBJ1-3 | TRBV18 | . | CASSPPPGSGNTIYF | TGTGCCAGCTCACCTCCTCCAGGCTCTGGAAACACCATATATTTT
. | TRBJ1-2 | TRBV28 | . | CASSSVIYGYTF | TGTGCCAGCAGTTCGGTAATCTATGGCTACACCTTC
. | TRBJ1-2 | TRBV19 | TRBD1 | CASSLHFDRGLTDYTF | TGTGCCAGTAGTCTCCACTTCGACAGGGGCCTAACCGACTACACCTTC
. | TRBJ2-3 | TRBV27 | TRBD2 | CASSLLRRGGVDTQYF | TGTGCCAGCAGTTTACTCCGGCGGGGGGGGGTCGATACGCAGTATTTT